The 2 T cell receptor beta chains reported below all come from one sample, sequenced in a study of regulatory T cells in long-lasting Graves disease. Libraries of TCR beta came from iRepertoire HTBI primers plus Arm-PCR of CDR3 regions. TCRdb re-derived calls from the multiplex PCR reads in MiXCR, one entry per CDR3 protein. The data show about 430,000 distinct CDR3 sequences, roughly a fifth seen once. The sample's time point: persistent/refractory GD, antithyroid drugs over 5 years with positive TRAb. RNA isolated from PBMCs was used to make the TCR library. The sequencing used peripheral blood mononuclear cells (PBMCs), collected when the disease was refractory, from a patient treated with antithyroid drugs. The source is a female donor with Graves disease.

The chain is built from TRBV20-1 and TRBJ1-5; D call uncertain. Germline values: CDR1 DFQATT, CDR2 SNEGSKA (reference sequence). The CDR3 is 13 residues long. The V and J ends lost 1 base and 3 bases respectively, with 7 bases between them. The CDR3 nucleotides are TGCAGTGCTAGAGGAGGCACCAATCAGCCCCAGCATTTT. It codes for CSARGGTNQPQHF.

Ten or more counts support this clonotype. The CDR3: CASSLRGRTSYEQYF. CDR3 sequence (DNA): TGTGCCAGCAGTTTACGCGGACGAACTTCCTACGAGCAGTACTTC. This chain connects TRBV27 to TRBJ2-7; D gene uncertain. The CDR3 spans 15 residues. The germline V gene has CDR1 MNHEY and CDR2 SMNVEV (reference sequence). The V end was cut by 2 bases, the J end by 1 base, with 12 bases between.